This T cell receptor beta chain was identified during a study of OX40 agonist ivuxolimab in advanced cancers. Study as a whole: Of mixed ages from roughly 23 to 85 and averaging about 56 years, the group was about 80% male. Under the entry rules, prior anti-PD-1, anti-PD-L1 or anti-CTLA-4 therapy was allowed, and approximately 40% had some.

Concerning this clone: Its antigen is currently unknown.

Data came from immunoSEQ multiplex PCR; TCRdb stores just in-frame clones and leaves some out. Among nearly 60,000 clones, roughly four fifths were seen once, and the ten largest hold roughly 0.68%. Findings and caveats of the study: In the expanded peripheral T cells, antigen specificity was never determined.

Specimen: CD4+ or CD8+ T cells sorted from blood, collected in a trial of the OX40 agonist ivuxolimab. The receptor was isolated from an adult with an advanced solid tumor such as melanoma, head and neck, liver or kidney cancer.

The CDR3 bases are TGCGCCAGCAGCTTGGAGGGCCGCATCTACGAGCAGTACTTC. The encoded protein is CASSLEGRIYEQYF. The rearrangement links TRBV5-1 to TRBJ2-7; D not resolved. The germline V gene encodes CDR1 SGHRS and CDR2 YFSETQ. The CDR3 sequence is 14 residues long. Trimming took 0 bases from V and 3 from J, leaving 10 bases between them.